This note documents a single TCR beta chain sequence. Its cognate antigen has yet to be identified. No base qualities exist here, and no much larger clone lies one base off it. The data were obtained in a study of cytomegalovirus exposure and HLA in healthy donors (dated 2017 in TCRdb). General notes on the study: An earlier analysis of some 600 of the donors reported under 300 Gb of sequence data and around 100 million unique TCR beta sequences obtained from roughly 170 million T cells. Of the 398 genotyped donors, approximately 80% fell in the genetic ancestry cluster associated with self-reported Caucasian donors. A separate validation cohort of roughly 130 different subjects was used in addition to the roughly 670-subject first cohort. Rather than drawing on any new phenotypic data, the later analysis identified candidate immune exposures from TCR beta sequences and the way those sequences occurred across donors. The study used immunosequencing to profile the T cell repertoires of approximately 630 subjects and linked those repertoires to cytomegalovirus serostatus. Typing coverage varied by locus: 629-630 donors for A, B, C, DRB1 and DQB1; around 560 for DQA1; approximately 570 for DPA1; about 450 for DPB1. The study aimed to test whether signatures of past pathogen exposure could be identified by cataloging public T cell receptors. The study combined high-throughput TCR immunosequencing, statistical association of individual TCRs with disease status, and machine learning to predict cytomegalovirus infection status. Class I and class II HLA loci were covered by the typing at four-digit resolution. About 300 gigabases of sequencing data and around 87 million unique TCR sequences were included in an early release covering roughly 700 HLA-typed donors. To decide whether each TCR beta V gene segment behaved as functional or pseudogenic, an earlier analysis of some 600 of the donors relied on high-throughput TCR beta sequencing. A later genetic analysis used genome-wide SNP genotypes for about three fifths of the 666 donors, treating that subset as a discovery cohort. All discovery cohort repertoires had been generated using a single sequencing platform. A later analysis re-examined previously published TCR beta repertoires from more than 550 donors and added high-resolution HLA genotyping to investigate patterns of TCR occurrence. Donor age, sex, ethnicity and CMV serostatus were compiled alongside the repertoire data. Among roughly 370 genotyped donors of the cohort, an average of approximately 230,000 unique TCR beta nucleotide sequences were sequenced per donor, roughly 18% of them non-productive. Because of strong linkage in the cohort, five DR-DQ haplotypes were treated as single units for association and clustering. What the research found in general, with its limitations: In an earlier analysis of more than 450 of the donors, most TCR beta V segments were observed in productive rearrangements about 87% or about 30% of the time, broadly matching IMGT annotations. Sequencing depth was assumed to be roughly uniform across donors in the presence/absence analyses, though that assumption may not hold. A further reported finding was that TCR beta sequences accurately predicted the HLA-A and HLA-B alleles for most subjects in the first cohort. According to a later analysis, parvovirus B19, influenza, CMV and Epstein-Barr virus appeared linked to several top co-occurrence clusters. Specific HLA alleles were associated with 16,951 TCR beta sequences at a false discovery rate of 0.05 in a later analysis. A cluster of highly shared sequence variants was judged likely to represent a technical artifact of the sequencing pipeline. It was suggested by the authors that the approach could potentially be generalized to other disease states and immunological phenotypes. The earlier analysis of nearly 600 of the donors excluded some 15 rarely observed V segments, including chromosome 9 orphons, because counts were too low. Most TCR sequences were observed very rarely across donors, whereas some public TCRs were present in many individuals. Three of the identified cytomegalovirus-associated TCR beta chains were confirmed in vitro to be specific for cytomegalovirus antigens. Linkage disequilibrium might explain the correlated functional status among segregating V segments, but an unknown experimental factor could not be ruled out. A later analysis found that HLA-associated TCR beta chains were more clonally expanded and had lower generation probabilities than equally common non-associated chains. A total of 150 or so TCR beta chains were listed by the study as associated with cytomegalovirus. According to a later analysis, TCR association rates differed among HLA loci, with DRB1 alleles showing the most associated TCRs and HLA-C alleles showing the fewest. Cytomegalovirus status was reported to be diagnosed by the classifier with high specificity and sensitivity in both the original and validation cohorts. Because HLA typing was missing for some donors at each locus, association tests included only the typed subset. V-gene and J-gene trimming of TCR beta chains was associated with a missense DCLRE1C variant in a later genetic analysis, and the association was replicated in an independent cohort. Most CMV-associated TCR beta chains appeared to be HLA-restricted in a later analysis, and the HLA associations seemed to be driven largely by CMV exposure. Assigning TCR associations to individual alleles was difficult when HLA alleles, especially DR and DQ, strongly co-occurred. Compared with the 666-donor mean, donors in an Asian-associated ancestry cluster had fewer N-insertions in productive TCRs, according to a later genetic analysis. The only immune exposure information available for the cohort was CMV serostatus. Because the 87-base-pair reads could not distinguish some IMGT-functional V segments, including TRBV6-2 and TRBV6-3, those segments were excluded. Only TCR beta chains were sequenced in this cohort, and the absence of alpha or paired-chain data limited detectable features.

V is trimmed back by 0 bases and J by 1 base, and the junction contains 4 bases that no gene match accounts for. The CDR3 sequence holds 16 residues, the cysteine and phenylalanine included. The kept DNA is CDR3 alone, 48 bases in frame from the first base. The germline V gene sets CDR1 to LGHNA and CDR2 to YNFKEQ. The cohort comprised fewer than 750 healthy bone marrow donors. At the time of sampling, all cohort members were nominally healthy, though unrecorded immune exposures were likely present. The donor tested CMV seronegative, placing the donor among the 350 or so seronegative members of the cohort. Every donor gave a peripheral blood sample, and the peripheral blood mononuclear cells from that sample were used for TCR beta sequencing. Genomic DNA was extracted from the blood cell samples with the Qiagen DNeasy Blood Extraction Kit. To prepare the library, the immunoSEQ multiplex PCR assay was applied. For the multiplex PCR, a mixture combining 60 forward primers for TCR Vbeta segments and 13 reverse primers for TCR Jbeta segments was used. Amplification of the CDR3 region of rearranged TCR beta genes was performed with a multiplex PCR assay on genomic DNA. The amplified TCR beta libraries were sequenced on the Illumina HiSeq System as 87-base-pair reads. The authors' pipeline ran thus. In a later analysis, about 80 million unique TCR beta chains were counted across the approximately 670 repertoires, and approximately 11 million of these chains were shared by at least two donors. A nearest-neighbor algorithm error-corrected the raw reads and collapsed the reads into unique sequences, merging closely related sequences to remove PCR and sequencing errors. CDR3 sequences were aligned to IMGT reference sequences to assign V, D and J gene segments. For a sequence to be retained, a match of at least six nucleotides to both a V gene segment and a J gene segment was required. A rearrangement counted as productive if the CDR3 had no stop codons and remained in frame with V and J, and every other rearrangement counted as non-productive. Following IMGT convention, CDR3 was defined as the stretch from the second conserved V-encoded cysteine up to the conserved J-encoded phenylalanine. Sequences without an unambiguous match to a single V gene segment were excluded from the earlier analysis of about 640 of the donors. In an earlier analysis of 587 of the donors, V segments were called functional above 56.7% productive rearrangements and were called segregating when the between-donor standard deviation exceeded 5%. A statistical classification framework was built to diagnose cytomegalovirus status from the catalog of TCR beta chain sequences. A later analysis assigned V and J genes by comparing TCR nucleotide sequences with IMGT/GENE-DB human TR gene sequences. The TCRdist pipeline was used in a later analysis to assign CDR3 sequences and most-parsimonious VDJ recombination scenarios. In a later analysis, every TCR beta chain was defined by the combination of its CDR3 amino acid sequence and its V-gene family, and reads without a unique V-gene family were dropped. In a later analysis, nearly 600 highly shared, low-generation-probability nucleotide sequences were removed to address suspected cross-contamination and a sequencing artifact. In a later analysis, a clonal expansion index was calculated for each public chain from normalized within-repertoire ranks of inferred template counts. Generation probabilities in a later analysis came from a VDJ recombination model fitted to out-of-frame rearrangements, and those results were checked against IGoR. In a later analysis, hypergeometric tests were used to score TCR-TCR, TCR-HLA and TCR-CMV co-occurrence, with a repertoire-size bias correction applied to TCR pairs. False discovery rates were estimated in a later analysis by permuting HLA or CMV assignments 20 times. A later analysis grouped co-occurring TCRs with DBSCAN, adding TCRdist sequence similarity when clustering within HLA-allele-positive subsets. Co-occurrence clustering excluded repertoires with fewer than 30,000 or more than 120,000 public chains, plus five with anomalous nucleotide sharing. TCRdb mirrors the immuneACCESS table, restricted to in-frame sequences. Some clones are absent from its copies; in checked studies, under half trace to an unresolved V gene, and the reason for the others is unknown. That table supplies the V and J calls and clone size; D and trimming were determined from the DNA. Counted in this sample were about 54,000 clones; approximately 82% of them appeared once. Approximately 3% of the sample lies in the top ten.

Sequenced sample: PBMCs. This receptor was taken from a woman between 18 and 29 years old in good health and CMV-seronegative. The sequence links TRBV4-2 to TRBJ2-5, and 8 junction bases match TRBD1. The CDR3 protein: CASSQEYGTGQETQYF. The DNA sequence follows: TGTGCCAGCAGCCAAGAGTATGGGACAGGCCAAGAGACCCAGTACTTC.